These 18 T cell receptor beta chains were sequenced from one sample in a study of cytomegalovirus exposure and HLA in healthy donors. The primer mix had 60 Vbeta and 13 Jbeta primers. TCRdb keeps only in-frame clones here, not all; method: immunoSEQ multiplex PCR. The data show 100,000 or so clones, over 65% seen once. Sequenced material: PBMCs. The receptors derive from a man aged 35-49 years in good health and CMV-seropositive.

The rearrangement links TRBV5-1 to TRBJ2-1; TRBD1 aligns across 7 bases. The V gene end was trimmed by 4 bases and the J gene end by 4 bases; junction bases not matched to a gene: 11. Germline V gene data show CDR1 as SGHRS and CDR2 as YFSETQ. This CDR3 region has 16 residues. The CDR3 loop reads CASSGYSGTDYNEQFF. CDR3 sequence (DNA): TGCGCCAGCAGCGGGTACTCCGGGACAGATTACAATGAGCAGTTCTTC.

The J gene is TRBJ2-7, the V gene TRBV18; 10 positions agree with TRBD1. Germline lookup yields CDR1 KGHSH and CDR2 LQKENI. V was clipped by 2 bases and J by 6 bases; unmatched bases: 10. This CDR3 is built from 16 residues. Here the CDR3 reads CASSPGTGEELAEQYF. The CDR3 nucleotides read TGTGCCAGCTCACCAGGGACAGGGGAAGAGCTTGCCGAGCAGTACTTC. Looking up the rest from reference TRBV18 and TRBJ2-7 gives the full variable domain: NAGVMQNPRHLVRRRGQEARLRCSPMKGHSHVYWYRQLPEEGLKFMVYLQKENIIDESGMPKERFSAEFPKEGPSILRIQQVVRGDSAAYFCASSPGTGEELAEQYFGPGTRLTVT.

The chain uses TRBV6-1 and TRBJ2-3, with TRBD1 matching over 8 bases. Germline CDR1 reads MNHNS; CDR2 reads SASEGT. The CDR3 loop spans 16 amino acids. Trimming removed 4 bases from V and 1 base from J; junction bases left unmatched: 7. The CDR3 sequence is CASSAGDRRGTDTQYF. In DNA, the CDR3 is TGTGCCAGCAGTGCTGGGGACAGGAGGGGCACAGATACGCAGTATTTT.

This clone was seen a handful of times. CDR3 sequence (DNA): TGTGCCTGGACCGGGGGGCCACTCGACAATGAGCAGTTCTTC. Translation: CAWTGGPLDNEQFF. The chain links TRBV30 to TRBJ2-1; weak D call: TRBD2 (7 bases). Trimming pared 4 bases from V and 5 bases from J, leaving 15 bases between. Germline V CDR1 and CDR2: GTSNPN, SVGIG (reference sequence). The CDR3 is made up of 14 amino acids.

This chain connects TRBV6-5 to TRBJ2-5; D is perhaps TRBD1 (5 bases). The germline V gene has CDR1 MNHEY and CDR2 SVGAGI. This CDR3 is 14 amino acids long. V lost 0 bases and J lost 4, with 9 bases in between. Here the CDR3 DNA reads TGTGCCAGCAGTTACTCGGCAGGGATAGAGACCCAGTACTTC. Its translation: CASSYSAGIETQYF.

This chain connects TRBV20-1 to TRBJ2-3; D possibly corresponds to TRBD2 (5 bases). V shed 6 bases and J shed 5 bases, with 9 bases lying between them. Germline CDR1 is DFQATT and CDR2 is SNEGSKA (reference sequence). This CDR3 comprises 11 residues. In DNA form, the CDR3 reads TGCAGTGCCACGAGCGGAGATACGCAGTATTTT. This codes for CSATSGDTQYF.

The CDR3: CASKGTSGPGEQYF. The CDR3 region has the DNA TGTGCCAGCAAAGGGACTAGCGGGCCAGGGGAGCAGTACTTC. This rearrangement joins TRBV27 to TRBJ2-7; 12 nucleotides align to TRBD2. Germline CDR1 MNHEY, CDR2 SMNVEV (reference sequence). The V segment lost 7 bases and the J segment 7 bases; nucleotides outside the gene matches: 8. The CDR3 is made up of 14 amino acids.

The V call is TRBV27, the J call TRBJ2-7, with unresolved D. V dropped 2 bases and J dropped 0 bases, with 5 bases sitting between them. The CDR3 sequence is 13 residues long. The V gene's germline CDR1 is MNHEY and CDR2 SMNVEV (reference sequence). CDR3 region: CASSLRVSYEQYF. In DNA, the CDR3 is TGTGCCAGCAGTTTACGGGTCTCCTACGAGCAGTACTTC.

This chain's CDR3 is CASSLGQGLGGYTF. The CDR3 DNA is TGTGCCAGCAGCTTGGGACAGGGGTTGGGTGGCTACACCTTC. The V call is TRBV28, the J call TRBJ1-2; 10 bases map to TRBD1. This CDR3 comprises 14 residues. The germline V gene has CDR1 MDHEN and CDR2 SYDVKM. The V gene end was trimmed by 6 bases and the J gene end by 7 bases; junction bases not matched to a gene: 8.

There are a few counts of this clone. The chain uses TRBV18 and TRBJ1-1; TRBD1 is a possible D gene (6 bases). This CDR3 is built from 12 residues. V was shortened by 3 bases and J by 7 bases, with 9 bases between the two germline ends. Germline lookup yields CDR1 KGHSH and CDR2 LQKENI. The CDR3 loop is CASSPGTLEAFF. The DNA of the CDR3 is TGTGCCAGCTCACCGGGGACACTTGAAGCTTTCTTT.

V usage is TRBV21-1 and J usage is TRBJ1-1. TRBV21-1 is tagged as a pseudogene. The CDR3 consists of 15 residues. CDR3 nucleotides: TGTGCCAGCAGCAAAGGCACTGAGAGTAACACTGAAGCTTTCTTT. Amino acid sequence: CASSKGTESNTEAFF.

This clone showed up just once. The gene calls are TRBV7-8 and TRBJ2-2; 14 bases are shared with TRBD2. J was trimmed by 3 bases and V by 1 base; bases with no gene match: 4. The length of the CDR3 is 18 residues. Germline V lookup: CDR1 SGHVS, CDR2 FQNEAQ. CDR3 in amino acids: CASSLGGLAGDHTGELFF. CDR3 coding DNA: TGTGCCAGCAGCTTAGGGGGACTAGCGGGGGACCACACCGGGGAGCTGTTTTTT.

This chain connects TRBV27 to TRBJ2-7; 8 positions agree with TRBD1. Germline-derived CDR1 and CDR2 are MNHEY and SMNVEV (reference sequence). The CDR3 runs to 16 residues. V shed 5 bases and J 2 bases; nucleotides not matched to a gene: 11. The DNA of the CDR3 is TGTGCCAGCAGTACCTACCGGGACAGGCGCACCTACGAGCAGTACTTC. Its protein is CASSTYRDRRTYEQYF.

This clone was seen only a few times. The chain recombines TRBV11-3 with TRBJ2-3, with no clear D. The CDR3 covers 13 residues. V gave up 1 base and J gave up 8 bases, with 10 bases separating them. Germline CDR1 SGHNT, CDR2 YENEEA. The CDR3 loop reads CASSLGPPVTQYF. The CDR3 DNA sequence: TGTGCCAGCAGCTTAGGCCCCCCAGTTACGCAGTATTTT.

V usage is TRBV28 and J usage is TRBJ2-7; D gene uncertain. The germline gives CDR1 MDHEN, CDR2 SYDVKM. The CDR3 consists of 14 residues. Trimming cost V 5 bases and J 2 bases, with 13 bases left between them. CDR3 loop: CASSPPGRPYEQYF. For the CDR3, the DNA is TGTGCCAGCAGTCCCCCCGGCAGGCCCTACGAGCAGTACTTC.

This clone came up a few times. The rearrangement links TRBV7-9 to TRBJ2-1, with D perhaps TRBD2 (6 bases). The germline V gene has CDR1 SEHNR and CDR2 FQNEAQ (reference sequence). Trimming shortened V by 2 bases and J by 4 bases, and 12 bases separated the two germline ends. This CDR3 has 15 amino acids. In DNA, the CDR3 is TGTGCCAGCAGCTTAAGAGCGGGTCCGTACAATGAGCAGTTCTTC. The encoded protein is CASSLRAGPYNEQFF.

The CDR3 reads CASSQGQGSEKLFF. The CDR3 DNA follows: TGCGCCAGCAGCCAGGGACAGGGAAGCGAAAAACTGTTTTTT. The V and J genes are TRBV4-1 and TRBJ1-4; TRBD1 aligns across 9 bases. The CDR3 is made up of 14 amino acids. V was clipped by 3 bases and J by 8 bases; unmatched bases: 4. Germline V CDR1 and CDR2: MGHRA, YSYEKL.

The V call is TRBV14, the J call TRBJ2-1, with TRBD2 identical over 8 bases. The germline V gene has CDR1 SGHDN and CDR2 FVKESK. The CDR3 spans 15 residues. With V trimmed by 4 bases and J by 9 bases, 11 bases remained unmatched. The chain's CDR3 is CASSPSGGLYSEQFF. The CDR3 region has the DNA TGTGCCAGCAGCCCAAGCGGGGGCCTGTATAGTGAGCAGTTCTTC.